Shown below are 25 T cell receptor beta chains from a single sample sequenced in a study of OX40 agonist ivuxolimab in advanced cancers. Clones were read by immunoSEQ multiplex PCR, and TCRdb kept only the in-frame ones, dropping some. The sample lists 40,000 to 55,000 clones, 88% seen once, with less than 3.5% in the top ten. Sequenced here: CD4+ or CD8+ T cells sorted from blood, sampled in a trial of the OX40 agonist ivuxolimab. The receptor source for this set is an adult with an advanced solid tumor such as melanoma, head and neck, liver or kidney cancer.

This sequence joins TRBV6-1 and TRBJ2-5, with D perhaps TRBD1 (5 bases). The CDR3 is 16 residues long. V lost 2 bases and J lost 2, with 15 bases in between. CDR1 MNHNS and CDR2 SASEGT come from the germline V gene. The CDR3 here is CASSETGYVLQETQYF. The CDR3 DNA follows: TGTGCCAGCAGTGAAACAGGATACGTGTTACAAGAGACCCAGTACTTC.

This chain connects TRBV27 to TRBJ2-6; 11 positions agree with TRBD1. The CDR3 has 17 residues. Germline V gene sequence: CDR1 MNHEY, CDR2 SMNVEV (reference sequence). After removal of 4 bases from V and 4 bases from J, the junction contained 6 bases not matched to a gene. CDR3 DNA: TGTGCCAGCAGTTATGGACAGGGGGCGCTCGGGGCCAACGTCCTGACTTTC. Translated, it gives CASSYGQGALGANVLTF.

The chain couples TRBV27 to TRBJ2-5; D is possibly TRBD1 (5 bases). This CDR3 contains 15 residues. Germline V CDR1 and CDR2: MNHEY, SMNVEV (reference sequence). The germline V and J ends were trimmed by 5 bases and 1 base, with 14 bases remaining between them. DNA for the CDR3: TGTGCCAGCAGTCAGCGCGCAGGGCGCCAAGAGACCCAGTACTTC. Protein sequence: CASSQRAGRQETQYF.

The chain recombines TRBV19 with TRBJ1-5; 9 bases fit TRBD1. The J segment lost 0 bases and the V segment lost 3 bases, leaving 6 bases of the junction unmatched. Germline V gene data show CDR1 as LNHDA and CDR2 as SQIVND (reference sequence). This CDR3 comprises 17 residues. The CDR3 DNA reads as TGTGCCAGTAGTATTCGGACAGGGGAAGATAGCAATCAGCCCCAGCATTTT. Its protein is CASSIRTGEDSNQPQHF.

The V and J genes are TRBV9 and TRBJ2-5; 7 bases are a match to TRBD1. Trimming at V came to 0 bases and at J to 1 base, leaving 3 bases not matched to a gene. Germline V gives CDR1 SGDLS, CDR2 YYNGEE. The CDR3 has 15 residues. CDR3 amino acids: CASSVEGQIQETQYF. CDR3 sequence (DNA): TGTGCCAGCAGCGTAGAGGGACAGATCCAAGAGACCCAGTACTTC.

J is TRBJ2-2 and V is TRBV11-2; 9 nucleotides match TRBD1. The length of the CDR3 is 15 residues. The V segment lost 3 bases and the J segment 5 bases; nucleotides outside the gene matches: 4. Germline V lookup: CDR1 SGHAT, CDR2 FQNNGV. This CDR3 is CASSLDRGGTGELFF. CDR3 bases: TGTGCCAGCAGCTTGGACAGGGGAGGTACCGGGGAGCTGTTTTTT. Drawing the rest from reference TRBV11-2 and TRBJ2-2, the complete variable domain is EAGVAQSPRYKIIEKRQSVAFWCNPISGHATLYWYQQILGQGPKLLIQFQNNGVVDDSQLPKDRFSAERLKGVDSTLKIQPAKLEDSAVYLCASSLDRGGTGELFFGEGSRLTVL.

The chain carries TRBV15 and TRBJ2-3; D not resolved. Per germline, CDR1 LNHNV and CDR2 YYDKDF (reference sequence). The V and J ends lost 1 base and 1 base respectively, with 6 bases between them. The CDR3 totals 14 residues. CDR3 sequence reads: CATSRASRTDTQYF. CDR3 nucleotides: TGTGCCACCAGCAGAGCGAGCCGCACAGATACGCAGTATTTT. Looking up the rest from reference TRBV15 and TRBJ2-3 gives the full variable domain: DAMVIQNPRYQVTQFGKPVTLSCSQTLNHNVMYWYQQKSSQAPKLLFHYYDKDFNNEADTPDNFQSRRPNTSFCFLDIRSPGLGDTAMYLCATSRASRTDTQYFGPGTRLTVL.

The V gene is TRBV23-1, the J gene TRBJ2-7; a possible D gene is TRBD2 (7 bases). TRBV23-1 is assigned to the ORF class and has an uncertain function. The CDR3 loop spans 18 amino acids. Trimming cost V 0 bases and J 0 bases, with 18 bases left between them. In DNA form, the CDR3 reads TGCGCCAGCAGTCAATCGCGCGGGGGCCGGATCCTCTCCTACGAGCAGTACTTC. This codes for CASSQSRGGRILSYEQYF.

The chain uses TRBV10-1 and TRBJ2-1; 11 positions match TRBD2. Germline V gene data show CDR1 as WNHNN and CDR2 as SYGVQD (reference sequence). V lost 8 bases and J lost 7; bases outside the gene matches: 7. The CDR3 loop spans 14 amino acids. CDR3 DNA sequence: TGCGCCAGCCCTCCGGTAGCGGGGGGGAATGAGCAGTTCTTC. Protein product: CASPPVAGGNEQFF.

This chain links TRBV7-9 with TRBJ1-2; TRBD1 might be the D (5 bases). CDR1 is SEHNR, CDR2 FQNEAQ, per germline (reference sequence). This CDR3 spans 15 amino acids. The V and J ends lost 6 bases and 0 bases respectively, with 14 bases between them. The CDR3 region is CASSGAGRANYGYTF. DNA for the CDR3: TGTGCCAGCAGTGGGGCCGGCAGAGCTAACTATGGCTACACCTTC. The whole variable domain, remainder taken from reference TRBV7-9 and TRBJ1-2, is DTGVSQNPRHKITKRGQNVTFRCDPISEHNRLYWYRQTLGQGPEFLTYFQNEAQLEKSRLLSDRFSAERPKGSFSTLEIQRTEQGDSAMYLCASSGAGRANYGYTFGSGTRLTVV.

V gene TRBV7-1 combines with J gene TRBJ2-7; 9 bases map to TRBD1. TRBV7-1 is treated as an ORF (open reading frame) with a function not yet certain. This CDR3 is built from 13 residues. V shed 5 bases and J 7 bases; nucleotides not matched to a gene: 6. This CDR3 reads CASSPGQGWEQYF. The DNA for the CDR3 is TGTGCCAGCAGCCCGGGACAGGGCTGGGAGCAGTACTTC.

This chain joins TRBV28 and TRBJ2-7; D uncertain. Trimming pared 10 bases from V and 3 bases from J, leaving 13 bases between. The CDR3 consists of 12 residues. Germline CDR1 reads MDHEN; CDR2 reads SYDVKM. Here the CDR3 DNA reads TGTGCCACACGATCAGATCTCTACGAGCAGTACTTC. It codes for CATRSDLYEQYF.

This clone was detected a few times. The chain has TRBV6-5 and TRBJ1-6, with unresolved D. Looked up from germline, CDR1 is MNHEY and CDR2 is SVGAGI. The CDR3 is made up of 13 amino acids. Trimming removed 6 bases at V and 10 bases at J, with 13 bases between. CDR3 bases: TGTGCCAGCAGCCCAACCGAGGCGTCACCCCTCCACTTT. It codes for CASSPTEASPLHF.

This sequence joins TRBV7-5 and TRBJ2-3; TRBD2 is the table's D call and was not checked against the DNA. TRBV7-5 is deemed a pseudogene. The length of the CDR3 is 21 residues. The CDR3 reads CARSSKSGTSGSRGCTDTQYF. The CDR3 DNA sequence: TGTGCCAGAAGCTCTAAATCCGGGACTAGCGGGAGTAGGGGGTGCACAGATACGCAGTATTTT.

The chain is built from TRBV28 and TRBJ2-3; no firm D call. The germline CDR1 and CDR2 sequences are MDHEN and SYDVKM. V shed 8 bases and J shed 6 bases, with 9 bases lying between them. The CDR3 spans 11 residues. Written as DNA, the CDR3 is TGTGCCAGCGCCTCCACGGATACGCAGTATTTT. Protein product: CASASTDTQYF.

This clone has a single count. The chain is built from TRBV28 and TRBJ1-6; D gene uncertain. V was shortened by 8 bases and J by 10 bases, with 15 bases between the two germline ends. The CDR3 has 13 residues. Per germline, CDR1 MDHEN and CDR2 SYDVKM. This chain's CDR3 is CASAGGWWSPLHF. CDR3 coding DNA: TGTGCCAGCGCGGGCGGGTGGTGGTCACCCCTCCACTTT. The variable domain in full, with the rest retrieved from reference TRBV28 and TRBJ1-6, is DVKVTQSSRYLVKRTGEKVFLECVQDMDHENMFWYRQDPGLGLRLIYFSYDVKMKEKGDIPEGYSVSREKKERFSLILESASTNQTSMYLCASAGGWWSPLHFGNGTRLTVT.

This chain links TRBV28 with TRBJ2-2, with D possibly being TRBD1 (6 bases). Per germline, CDR1 MDHEN and CDR2 SYDVKM. Trimming took 3 bases from V and 5 from J, leaving 16 bases between them. The CDR3 extends over 16 amino acids. CDR3 protein: CASSFPLRGRTGELFF. The CDR3 DNA is TGTGCCAGCAGTTTTCCCCTCAGGGGCCGGACCGGGGAGCTGTTTTTT. Complete variable domain (other parts from reference TRBV28 and TRBJ2-2): DVKVTQSSRYLVKRTGEKVFLECVQDMDHENMFWYRQDPGLGLRLIYFSYDVKMKEKGDIPEGYSVSREKKERFSLILESASTNQTSMYLCASSFPLRGRTGELFFGEGSRLTVL.

The rearrangement joins TRBV28 to TRBJ1-2, with D perhaps matching TRBD1 (5 bases). Germline CDR1 and CDR2: MDHEN and SYDVKM. The CDR3 runs to 14 residues. V was cut by 5 bases and J by 2 bases, with 12 bases left in between. CDR3 DNA: TGTGCCAGCAGTACCCCCGGGGGGAACTATGGCTACACCTTC. It yields the protein CASSTPGGNYGYTF.

V usage is TRBV14 and J usage is TRBJ2-7; D is unclear. Germline loops: CDR1 SGHDN, CDR2 FVKESK. The CDR3 extends over 12 amino acids. The germline V and J ends were trimmed by 0 bases and 3 bases, with 3 bases remaining between them. The CDR3: CASSQEYYEQYF. The CDR3 DNA reads TGTGCCAGCAGCCAAGAATACTACGAGCAGTACTTC.

The chain recombines TRBV28 with TRBJ2-7; 9 positions match TRBD1. This CDR3 contains 16 residues. Germline V gene sequence: CDR1 MDHEN, CDR2 SYDVKM. V lost 5 bases to trimming and J lost 4 bases; unmatched junction nucleotides: 12. The CDR3: CASSLTGGTGIYEQYF. Here the CDR3 DNA reads TGTGCCAGCAGTCTTACTGGGGGGACAGGGATATACGAGCAGTACTTC.

The rearrangement uses TRBV5-5 and TRBJ1-2; D may be TRBD1 (6 bases). The germline V gene has CDR1 SGHKS and CDR2 YYEKEE (reference sequence). The CDR3 sequence is 15 residues long. The V end was cut by 0 bases, the J end by 4 bases, with 13 bases between. The CDR3 coding sequence is TGTGCCAGCAGCTTGGTGCTGGGGGCGGCCTATGGCTACACCTTC. Amino acids: CASSLVLGAAYGYTF. The whole variable domain, filled in from reference TRBV5-5 and TRBJ1-2, reads DAGVTQSPTHLIKTRGQQVTLRCSPISGHKSVSWYQQVLGQGPQFIFQYYEKEERGRGNFPDRFSARQFPNYSSELNVNALLLGDSALYLCASSLVLGAAYGYTFGSGTRLTVV.

This chain joins TRBV21-1 and TRBJ1-5. TRBV21-1 is a listed pseudogene. The CDR3 is 18 amino acids. The CDR3 sequence: CASSQEGEEGFSNQPQHF. CDR3 DNA: TGTGCCAGCAGCCAAGAGGGGGAGGAGGGCTTTAGCAATCAGCCCCAGCATTTT.

This clone was found once. The chain has TRBV7-9 and TRBJ2-1; no reliable D call. The germline CDR1 and CDR2 sequences are SEHNR and FQNEAQ (reference sequence). This CDR3 spans 15 amino acids. The V gene lost 2 bases and the J gene lost 5 bases, with 13 bases spanning the gap. The CDR3 here is CASSLKAYPNNEQFF. CDR3 sequence (DNA): TGTGCCAGCAGCTTAAAGGCCTATCCCAACAATGAGCAGTTCTTC.

This chain connects TRBV5-1 to TRBJ2-3, with D possibly TRBD1 on 5 matching bases. The germline gives CDR1 SGHRS, CDR2 YFSETQ. The CDR3 covers 12 residues. The V and J ends lost 0 bases and 7 bases respectively, with 6 bases between them. The CDR3 DNA is TGCGCCAGCAGCTTGGAGGGGTATACGCAGTATTTT. Encoded protein: CASSLEGYTQYF.

The V gene is TRBV11-2, the J gene TRBJ2-5; D is unclear. Germline CDR1 SGHAT, CDR2 FQNNGV. There are 13 residues in the CDR3. Trimming shortened V by 5 bases and J by 2 bases, and 9 bases separated the two germline ends. In DNA, the CDR3 is TGTGCCAGCAGCCAAGGACCTCAAGAGACCCAGTACTTC. It specifies CASSQGPQETQYF.